A selection of T cell receptor beta chains follows, all from one sample in a study of tumor and adjacent non-tumor tissue in lung cancer. TCRdb reanalysed the multiplex PCR reads using MiXCR and keeps one entry per CDR3 protein. The sample shows more than 60,000 distinct CDR3 sequences, around 82% of them seen only once. Source material: distant non-tumor lung tissue. These receptors were taken from a man in his 60s with non-small cell lung cancer. Each CDR3 is given with its conserved first and last residue.

v_gene: TRBV6-2/TRBV6-3; j_gene: TRBJ2-4; CDR3aa: CTSSPLQGGAKNIKYF
v_gene: TRBV11-1; j_gene: TRBJ2-2; CDR3aa: CASSYTCGARELFF
v_gene: TRBV6-5; j_gene: TRBJ1-1; CDR3aa: CASNTSTENTEAFF
v_gene: TRBV29-1; j_gene: TRBJ2-7; CDR3aa: CSAIRGGQGSHEQYF
v_gene: TRBV19; j_gene: TRBJ1-5; CDR3aa: CASSRTAYSNHPQHF
v_gene: TRBV29-1; j_gene: TRBJ2-5; CDR3aa: CSLETGVQETQHF
v_gene: TRBV12-3/TRBV12-4; j_gene: TRBJ1-6; CDR3aa: CGSRPGIGFYNSPLHF
v_gene: TRBV7-9; j_gene: TRBJ2-5; CDR3aa: CTSSTSETQYF
v_gene: TRBV6-5; j_gene: TRBJ1-1; CDR3aa: CASNSGSTEAFF
v_gene: TRBV6-5; j_gene: TRBJ2-4; CDR3aa: CTSRPRLAGRRHVQYF
v_gene: TRBV6-6; j_gene: TRBJ2-4; CDR3aa: CASSPEPKNIQNF
v_gene: TRBV12-3/TRBV12-4; j_gene: TRBJ2-7; CDR3aa: CASSDEYNYEQYF
v_gene: TRBV11-1; j_gene: TRBJ2-2; CDR3aa: CASRYTSDAGEMFF
v_gene: TRBV11-2; j_gene: TRBJ2-3; CDR3aa: CASSRASSQTDTQYF
v_gene: TRBV28; j_gene: TRBJ2-5; CDR3aa: CASSSVQAYQETQYF
v_gene: TRBV11-2; j_gene: TRBJ2-3; CDR3aa: CTSSLDGPLDTQYF
v_gene: TRBV11-1; j_gene: TRBJ2-1; CDR3aa: CASGFDTYSTNEQLF
v_gene: TRBV10-3; j_gene: TRBJ2-6; CDR3aa: CAISEHGTSGRDSGANPLTF
v_gene: TRBV29-1; j_gene: TRBJ2-1; CDR3aa: CTVDSSSSYIEQFF
v_gene: TRBV19; j_gene: TRBJ2-3; CDR3aa: CASSTPRGGTDTQYF
v_gene: TRBV29-1; j_gene: TRBJ1-5; CDR3aa: CSVVPRGNQPQHF
v_gene: TRBV11-3; j_gene: TRBJ2-4; CDR3aa: CASSFSGTSGSASQNIQYF
v_gene: TRBV29-1; j_gene: TRBJ2-6; CDR3aa: CNVTAGGTGANVLTF